These 13 T cell receptor beta chains share one sample of origin, sequenced in a study of metastatic and nonmetastatic thyroid tumors. With MiXCR, TCRdb reprocessed the PCR reads. The table lists roughly 8,400 clones, 30% to 40% of them singletons. Among the patients, none had received any treatment before thyroid surgery. Input material: tumor tissue. The receptors shown here come from a female donor with papillary thyroid cancer or a benign thyroid nodule (not recorded which). Some clones in this sample may be carry-over from other donors' samples.

This clone appeared many times. The V and J genes are TRBV6-5 and TRBJ1-2; possibly TRBD1 for D (5 bases). CDR1 is MNHEY, CDR2 SVGAGI, per germline. The V gene lost 1 base and the J gene lost 2 bases, with 11 bases spanning the gap. The CDR3 is 15 residues long. The CDR3 loop is CASSYYRTGNYGYTF. The DNA of the CDR3 is TGTGCCAGCAGTTACTACAGAACAGGAAACTATGGCTACACCTTC.

The chain uses TRBV15 and TRBJ1-2; 10 bases fit TRBD1. The CDR3 has 16 amino acids. Germline values: CDR1 LNHNV, CDR2 YYDKDF (reference sequence). The junction had 9 bases not matched to a gene; V was cut back by 0 bases and J by 8 bases. The CDR3 sequence is CATSRDTRQGARGYTF. CDR3 sequence (DNA): TGTGCCACCAGCAGAGATACGAGACAGGGGGCTCGAGGCTACACCTTC.

By sample share, this clone is medium-sized. The chain carries TRBV28 and TRBJ2-7; 10 bases are shared with TRBD2. Trimming cost V 4 bases and J 5 bases; bases outside gene matches: 5. CDR1 MDHEN and CDR2 SYDVKM come from the germline V gene. There are 14 residues in the CDR3. CDR3 in DNA: TGTGCCAGCAGTTCCCTAGCGGGAGTCAACGAGCAGTACTTC. Translation gives CASSSLAGVNEQYF.

This clone occurred many times. The CDR3 here is CASSSGAAGNQPQHF. In nucleotides, the CDR3 is TGTGCCAGCAGCTCTGGGGCAGCGGGCAATCAGCCCCAGCATTTT. The chain recombines TRBV7-9 with TRBJ1-5, with a tentative D call TRBD1 (5 bases). CDR1 SEHNR and CDR2 FQNEAQ come from the germline V gene (reference sequence). This CDR3 is 15 amino acids long. V shed 4 bases and J shed 2 bases, with 12 bases lying between them.

The chain carries TRBV11-3 and TRBJ2-3; D may match TRBD1 or TRBD2 (5 bases each). The V and J ends lost 5 bases and 1 base respectively, with 13 bases between them. CDR1 SGHNT and CDR2 YENEEA come from the germline V gene. This CDR3 has 15 amino acids. The CDR3 here is CASSAGALRTDTQYF. DNA for the CDR3: TGTGCCAGCAGCGCCGGGGCCTTGCGCACAGATACGCAGTATTTT. Based on the CDR3 plus reference TRBV11-3 and TRBJ2-3, the full variable domain is EAGVVQSPRYKIIEKKQPVAFWCNPISGHNTLYWYLQNLGQGPELLIRYENEEAVDDSQLPKDRFSAERLKGVDSTLKIQPAELGDSAVYLCASSAGALRTDTQYFGPGTRLTVL.

This clone occurred once. The V gene is TRBV7-9, the J gene TRBJ2-3; no clear D. Germline CDR1 and CDR2: SEHNR and FQNEAQ (reference sequence). Trimming pared 6 bases from V and 5 bases from J, leaving 12 bases between. The CDR3 consists of 13 residues. The CDR3 coding sequence is TGTGCCAGCAGTGGCGACTGGTTAGATACGCAGTATTTT. It specifies CASSGDWLDTQYF.

This clone is large in the sample. J is TRBJ2-1 and V is TRBV5-1; 7 positions agree with TRBD2. The CDR3 runs to 15 residues. Germline V gene sequence: CDR1 SGHRS, CDR2 YFSETQ. The junction had 10 bases not matched to a gene; V was cut back by 4 bases and J by 6 bases. The CDR3 DNA is TGCGCCAGCAGCGACCTCGCGGGGGTCGGCAATGAGCAGTTCTTC. This codes for CASSDLAGVGNEQFF.

Notes on this clone: It is likely a read error, because the conserved phenylalanine at the end of the CDR3 is missing. The chain employs TRBV6-1 and TRBJ1-2, with D unclear. Per germline, CDR1 MNHNS and CDR2 SASEGT. This CDR3 is built from 15 residues. Trimming took off 6 bases at V and 0 bases at J, with 14 bases between the two ends. CDR3 sequence: CASSQTTSANYGYTL. CDR3 sequence (DNA): TGTGCCAGCAGCCAGACGACGTCAGCTAACTATGGCTACACCCTC.

The gene calls are TRBV6-2 or TRBV6-3 and TRBJ1-2; D is possibly TRBD1 (5 bases). This CDR3 spans 13 amino acids. The V gene's germline CDR1 is MNHEY and CDR2 SVGEGT. V shed 4 bases and J shed 8 bases, with 14 bases lying between them. The CDR3: CASSSSGGRGYTF. The CDR3 DNA reads as TGTGCCAGCAGTTCCTCGGGGGGAAGGGGCTACACCTTC.

In its sample, this clone was seen a few times. V usage is TRBV6-1 and J usage is TRBJ1-1; D unclear. Trimming removed 5 bases at V and 0 bases at J, with 10 bases between. The CDR3 extends over 14 amino acids. Germline V lookup: CDR1 MNHNS, CDR2 SASEGT. This CDR3 is CASSRDPMNTEAFF. DNA of the CDR3: TGTGCCAGCAGTAGGGATCCCATGAACACTGAAGCTTTCTTT.

J is TRBJ1-6 and V is TRBV11-2, with D maybe TRBD1 (5 bases). V was shortened by 0 bases and J by 14 bases, with 23 bases between the two germline ends. Germline V gene sequence: CDR1 SGHAT, CDR2 FQNNGV. This CDR3 is 17 amino acids long. The CDR3 region has the DNA TGTGCCAGCAGCTTAGATTTGCCGGGGCTCCCCCTCGGGTCCCTCCACTTT. Its translation is CASSLDLPGLPLGSLHF.

The chain recombines TRBV6-2 or TRBV6-3 with TRBJ2-2; 8 nucleotides match TRBD2. V gave up 3 bases and J gave up 1 base; unmatched junction bases: 4. The CDR3 extends over 16 amino acids. CDR1 is MNHEY and CDR2 is SVGEGT in the germline V gene. The CDR3 region has the DNA TGTGCCAGCAGTTATCCCACTAGCGGGAACACCGGGGAGCTGTTTTTT. Its protein is CASSYPTSGNTGELFF.

Details on this clone: One end of the junction does not line up with germline, which may come from a read error. CDR3 residues: CASSLVEETRYF. The CDR3 region has the DNA TGTGCCAGCAGTTTGGTGGAAGAGACCCGGTACTTC. The genes are TRBV6-5 and TRBJ2-5, with no clear D. The CDR3 is made up of 12 amino acids. Germline CDR1 and CDR2: MNHEY and SVGAGI.